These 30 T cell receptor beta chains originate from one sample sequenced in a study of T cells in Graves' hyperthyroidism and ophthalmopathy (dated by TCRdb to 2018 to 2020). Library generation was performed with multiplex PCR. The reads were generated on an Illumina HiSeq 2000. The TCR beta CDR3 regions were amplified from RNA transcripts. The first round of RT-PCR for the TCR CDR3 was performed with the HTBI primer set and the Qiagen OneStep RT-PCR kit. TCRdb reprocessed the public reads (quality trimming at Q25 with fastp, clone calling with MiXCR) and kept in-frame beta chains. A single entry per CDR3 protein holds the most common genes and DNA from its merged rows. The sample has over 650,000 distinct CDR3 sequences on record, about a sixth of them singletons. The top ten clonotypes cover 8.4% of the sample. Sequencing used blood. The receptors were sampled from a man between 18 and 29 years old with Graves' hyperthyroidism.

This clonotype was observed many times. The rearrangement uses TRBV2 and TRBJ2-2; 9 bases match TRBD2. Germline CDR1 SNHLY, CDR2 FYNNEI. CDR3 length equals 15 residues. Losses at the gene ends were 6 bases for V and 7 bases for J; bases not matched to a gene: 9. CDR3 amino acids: CASSVAGAHVGELFF. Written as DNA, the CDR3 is TGTGCCAGCAGCGTAGCGGGAGCCCATGTCGGGGAGCTGTTTTTT.

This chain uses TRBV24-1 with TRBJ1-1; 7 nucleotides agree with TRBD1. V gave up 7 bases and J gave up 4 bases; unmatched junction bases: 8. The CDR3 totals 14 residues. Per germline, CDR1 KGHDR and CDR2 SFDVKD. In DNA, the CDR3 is TGTGCCACCAGAGGTCTCAGGGGGAGCACTGAAGCTTTCTTT. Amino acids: CATRGLRGSTEAFF.

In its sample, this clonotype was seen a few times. The CDR3 loop is CASGQGVADTQYF. DNA for the CDR3: TGTGCCAGCGGACAGGGCGTCGCAGATACGCAGTATTTT. The chain recombines TRBV19 with TRBJ2-3; 8 bases map to TRBD1. There are 13 residues in the CDR3. J lost 4 bases, V lost 9 bases, and 6 bases had no gene match. Germline lookup yields CDR1 LNHDA and CDR2 SQIVND (reference sequence). Full variable domain (missing parts from reference TRBV19 and TRBJ2-3): DGGITQSPKYLFRKEGQNVTLSCEQNLNHDAMYWYRQDPGQGLRLIYYSQIVNDFQKGDIAEGYSVSREKKESFPLTVTSAQKNPTAFYLCASGQGVADTQYFGPGTRLTVL.

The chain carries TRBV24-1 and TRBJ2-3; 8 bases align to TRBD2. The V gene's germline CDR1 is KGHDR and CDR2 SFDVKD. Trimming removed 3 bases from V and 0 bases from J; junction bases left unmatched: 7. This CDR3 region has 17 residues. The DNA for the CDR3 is TGTGCCACCAGTGATGTGGGACTAGGCATGAGCACAGATACGCAGTATTTT. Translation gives CATSDVGLGMSTDTQYF.

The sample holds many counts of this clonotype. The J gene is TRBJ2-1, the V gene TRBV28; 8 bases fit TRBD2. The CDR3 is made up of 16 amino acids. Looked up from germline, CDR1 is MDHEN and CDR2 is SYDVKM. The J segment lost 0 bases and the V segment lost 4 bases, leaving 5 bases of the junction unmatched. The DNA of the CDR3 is TGTGCCAGCAGTTCAATAGCGGGGAGCTCCTACAATGAGCAGTTCTTC. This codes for CASSSIAGSSYNEQFF. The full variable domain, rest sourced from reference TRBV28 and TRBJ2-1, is DVKVTQSSRYLVKRTGEKVFLECVQDMDHENMFWYRQDPGLGLRLIYFSYDVKMKEKGDIPEGYSVSREKKERFSLILESASTNQTSMYLCASSSIAGSSYNEQFFGPGTRLTVL.

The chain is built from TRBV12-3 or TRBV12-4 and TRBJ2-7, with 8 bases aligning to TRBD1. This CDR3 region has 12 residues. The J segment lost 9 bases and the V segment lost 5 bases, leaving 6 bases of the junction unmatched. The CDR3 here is CASSHSGGGQYF. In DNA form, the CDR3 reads TGTGCCAGCAGTCACTCAGGGGGCGGGCAGTACTTC.

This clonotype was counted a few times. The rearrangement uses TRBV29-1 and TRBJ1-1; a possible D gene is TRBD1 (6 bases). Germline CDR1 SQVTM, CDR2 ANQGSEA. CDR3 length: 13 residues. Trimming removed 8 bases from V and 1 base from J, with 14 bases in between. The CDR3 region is CSTVSTGNTEAFF. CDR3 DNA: TGCAGCACGGTATCGACAGGGAACACTGAAGCTTTCTTT.

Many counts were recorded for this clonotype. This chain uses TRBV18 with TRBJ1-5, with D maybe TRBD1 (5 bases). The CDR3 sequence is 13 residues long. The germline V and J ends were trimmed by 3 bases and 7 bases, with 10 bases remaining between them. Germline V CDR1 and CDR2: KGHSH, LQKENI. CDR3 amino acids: CASSPGRDQPQHF. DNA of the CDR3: TGTGCCAGCTCACCGGGCAGGGACCAGCCCCAGCATTTT.

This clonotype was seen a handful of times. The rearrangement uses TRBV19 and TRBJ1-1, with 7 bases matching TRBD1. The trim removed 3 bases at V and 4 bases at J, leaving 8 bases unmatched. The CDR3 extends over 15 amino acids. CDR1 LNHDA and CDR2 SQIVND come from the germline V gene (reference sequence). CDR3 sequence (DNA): TGTGCCAGTAGTATCTACAGGGGTTCGGGCACTGAAGCTTTCTTT. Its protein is CASSIYRGSGTEAFF.

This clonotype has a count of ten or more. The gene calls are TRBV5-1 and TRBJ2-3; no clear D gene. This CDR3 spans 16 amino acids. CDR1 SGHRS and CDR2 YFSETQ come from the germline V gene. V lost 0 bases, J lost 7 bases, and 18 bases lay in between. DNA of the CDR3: TGCGCCAGCAGCTTGGAGGTGTTGTTAGGTCAAAATACGCAGTATTTT. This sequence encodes CASSLEVLLGQNTQYF. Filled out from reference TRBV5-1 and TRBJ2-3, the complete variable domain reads KAGVTQTPRYLIKTRGQQVTLSCSPISGHRSVSWYQQTPGQGLQFLFEYFSETQRNKGNFPGRFSGRQFSNSRSEMNVSTLELGDSALYLCASSLEVLLGQNTQYFGPGTRLTVL.

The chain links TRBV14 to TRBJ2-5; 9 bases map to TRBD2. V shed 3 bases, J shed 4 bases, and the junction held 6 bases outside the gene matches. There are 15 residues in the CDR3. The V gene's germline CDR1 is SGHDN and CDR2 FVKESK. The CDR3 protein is CASSHYETSGETQYF. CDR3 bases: TGTGCCAGCAGCCATTACGAGACTAGCGGAGAGACCCAGTACTTC.

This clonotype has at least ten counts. The CDR3 sequence: CASSLIAGGTYNEQFF. The CDR3 DNA sequence: TGTGCCAGCAGTTTAATCGCGGGAGGAACCTACAATGAGCAGTTCTTC. The chain employs TRBV27 and TRBJ2-1; 8 bases line up with TRBD2. In germline, CDR1 is MNHEY, CDR2 SMNVEV (reference sequence). CDR3 size: 16 residues. V dropped 2 bases and J dropped 2; count of bases not matched to a gene: 5.

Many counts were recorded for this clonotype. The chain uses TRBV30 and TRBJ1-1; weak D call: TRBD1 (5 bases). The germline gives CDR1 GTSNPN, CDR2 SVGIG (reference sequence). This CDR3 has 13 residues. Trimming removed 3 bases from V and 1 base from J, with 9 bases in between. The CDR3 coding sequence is TGTGCCTGGAGGGGGGGAGGGAACACTGAAGCTTTCTTT. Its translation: CAWRGGGNTEAFF.

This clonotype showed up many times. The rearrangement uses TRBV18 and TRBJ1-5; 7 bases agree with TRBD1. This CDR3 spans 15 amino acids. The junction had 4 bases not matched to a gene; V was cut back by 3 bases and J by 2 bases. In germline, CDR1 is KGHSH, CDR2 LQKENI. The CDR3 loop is CASSPSRGRNQPQHF. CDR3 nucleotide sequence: TGTGCCAGCTCACCTTCGAGGGGGCGCAATCAGCCCCAGCATTTT.

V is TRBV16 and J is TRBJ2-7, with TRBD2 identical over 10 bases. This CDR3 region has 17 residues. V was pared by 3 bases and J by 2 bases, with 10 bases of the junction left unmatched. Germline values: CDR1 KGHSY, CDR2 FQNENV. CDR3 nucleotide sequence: TGTGCCAGCAGCCAGCCGGTGGGACTAGCGTCAACCTACGAGCAGTACTTC. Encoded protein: CASSQPVGLASTYEQYF.

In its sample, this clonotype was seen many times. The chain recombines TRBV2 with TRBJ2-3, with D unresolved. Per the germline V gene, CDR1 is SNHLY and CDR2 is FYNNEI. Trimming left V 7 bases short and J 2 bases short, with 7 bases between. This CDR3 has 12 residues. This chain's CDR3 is CASILFTDTQYF. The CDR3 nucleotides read TGTGCCAGCATCCTTTTCACAGATACGCAGTATTTT.

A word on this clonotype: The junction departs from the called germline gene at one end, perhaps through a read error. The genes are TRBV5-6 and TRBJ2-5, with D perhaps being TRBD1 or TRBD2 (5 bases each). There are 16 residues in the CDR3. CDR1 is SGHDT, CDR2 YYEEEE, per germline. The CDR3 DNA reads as TGTGTCAGCAGCTCGGGGCGGTTGCTCGGATCAGAGACCCAGTACTTC. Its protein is CVSSSGRLLGSETQYF.

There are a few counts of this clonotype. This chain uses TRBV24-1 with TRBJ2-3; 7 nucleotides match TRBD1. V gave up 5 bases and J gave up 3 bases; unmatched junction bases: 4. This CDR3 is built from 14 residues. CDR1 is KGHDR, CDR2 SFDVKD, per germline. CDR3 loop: CATSGHRGTDTQYF. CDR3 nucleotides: TGTGCCACCAGTGGACACAGGGGAACAGATACGCAGTATTTT.

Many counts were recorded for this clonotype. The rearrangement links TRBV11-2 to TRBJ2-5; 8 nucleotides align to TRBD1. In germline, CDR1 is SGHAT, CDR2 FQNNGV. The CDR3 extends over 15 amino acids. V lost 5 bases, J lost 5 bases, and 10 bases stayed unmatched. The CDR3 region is CASSPGQGGYETQYF. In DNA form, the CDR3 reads TGTGCCAGCAGCCCCGGACAGGGTGGGTACGAGACCCAGTACTTC. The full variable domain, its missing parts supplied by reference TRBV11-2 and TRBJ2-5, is EAGVAQSPRYKIIEKRQSVAFWCNPISGHATLYWYQQILGQGPKLLIQFQNNGVVDDSQLPKDRFSAERLKGVDSTLKIQPAKLEDSAVYLCASSPGQGGYETQYFGPGTRLLVL.

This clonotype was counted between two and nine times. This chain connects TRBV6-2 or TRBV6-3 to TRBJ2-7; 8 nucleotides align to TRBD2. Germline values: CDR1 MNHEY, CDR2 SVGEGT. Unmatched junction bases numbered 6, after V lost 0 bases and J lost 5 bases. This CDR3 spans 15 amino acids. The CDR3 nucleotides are TGTGCCAGCAGTTACTCGGGAAGCGGGAGCAACGAGCAGTACTTC. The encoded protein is CASSYSGSGSNEQYF.

CDR3 nucleotides: TGCAGTGCCGACGGCGGAAGCTACGAGCAGTACTTC. Its protein is CSADGGSYEQYF. The chain is built from TRBV20-1 and TRBJ2-7; unclear D gene. Germline values: CDR1 DFQATT, CDR2 SNEGSKA (reference sequence). The CDR3 totals 12 residues. V was clipped by 6 bases and J by 3 bases, with 12 bases between them.

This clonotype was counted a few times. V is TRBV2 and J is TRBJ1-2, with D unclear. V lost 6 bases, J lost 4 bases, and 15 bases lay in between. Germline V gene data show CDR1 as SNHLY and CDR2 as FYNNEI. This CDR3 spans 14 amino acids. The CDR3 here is CASSGVTDFYGYTF. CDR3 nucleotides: TGTGCCAGCAGCGGAGTCACAGACTTCTATGGCTACACCTTC.

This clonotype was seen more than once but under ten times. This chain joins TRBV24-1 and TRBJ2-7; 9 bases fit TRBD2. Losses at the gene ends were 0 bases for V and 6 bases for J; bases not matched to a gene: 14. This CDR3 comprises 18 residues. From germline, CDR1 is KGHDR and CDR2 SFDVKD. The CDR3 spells CATSDLRVIRLADIEQYF. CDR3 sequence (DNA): TGTGCCACCAGTGATTTGCGTGTCATTAGACTAGCGGATATCGAGCAGTACTTC.

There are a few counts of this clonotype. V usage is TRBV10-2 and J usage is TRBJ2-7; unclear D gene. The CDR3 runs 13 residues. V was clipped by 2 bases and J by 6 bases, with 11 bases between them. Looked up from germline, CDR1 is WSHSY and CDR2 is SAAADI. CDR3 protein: CASSEQTPAEQYF. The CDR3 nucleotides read TGCGCCAGCAGTGAGCAGACCCCCGCCGAGCAGTACTTC.

In nucleotides, the CDR3 is TGCAGCTACCGGCGAGACTTTGGGGGCTACACCTTC. Translation gives CSYRRDFGGYTF. The genes are TRBV29-1 and TRBJ1-2, with D unclear. Germline CDR1 reads SQVTM; CDR2 reads ANQGSEA. The CDR3 loop spans 12 amino acids. Trimming left V 8 bases short and J 8 bases short, with 18 bases between.

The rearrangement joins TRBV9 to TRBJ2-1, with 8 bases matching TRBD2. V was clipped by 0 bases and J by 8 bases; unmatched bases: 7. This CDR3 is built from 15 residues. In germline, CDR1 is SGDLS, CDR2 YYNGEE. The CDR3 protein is CASSVEPGLVYEQFF. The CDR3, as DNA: TGTGCCAGCAGCGTAGAACCGGGACTAGTCTATGAGCAGTTCTTC.

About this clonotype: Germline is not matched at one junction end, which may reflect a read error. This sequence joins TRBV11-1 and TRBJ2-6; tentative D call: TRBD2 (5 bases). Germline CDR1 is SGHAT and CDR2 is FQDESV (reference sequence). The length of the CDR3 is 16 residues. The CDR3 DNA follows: TGTGCCAGCAGCTTATTACCTGGAGGATCGGCCAACGTCCTGGCTTTC. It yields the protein CASSLLPGGSANVLAF.

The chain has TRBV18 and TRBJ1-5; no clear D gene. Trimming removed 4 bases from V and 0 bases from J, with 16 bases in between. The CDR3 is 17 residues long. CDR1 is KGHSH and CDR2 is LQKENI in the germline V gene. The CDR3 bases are TGTGCCAGCTCACGGGCCGGGAGCAAATATAGCAATCAGCCCCAGCATTTT. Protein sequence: CASSRAGSKYSNQPQHF.

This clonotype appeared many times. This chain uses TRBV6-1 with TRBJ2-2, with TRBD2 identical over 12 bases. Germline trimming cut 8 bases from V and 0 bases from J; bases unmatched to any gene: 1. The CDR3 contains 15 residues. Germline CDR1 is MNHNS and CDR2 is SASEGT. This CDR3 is CASRTSGANTGELFF. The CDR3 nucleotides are TGTGCCAGCCGGACTAGCGGGGCGAACACCGGGGAGCTGTTTTTT.

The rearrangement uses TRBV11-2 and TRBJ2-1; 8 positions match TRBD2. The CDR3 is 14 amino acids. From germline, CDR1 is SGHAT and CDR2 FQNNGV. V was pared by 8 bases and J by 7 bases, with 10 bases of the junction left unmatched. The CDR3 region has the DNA TGTGCCAGCGCCCCTACAGCGGGAGCGAATGAGCAGTTCTTC. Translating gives CASAPTAGANEQFF.